The clone carrying this T cell receptor (beta chain) was detected only a few times. TCRdb re-analysed the 5' RACE reads in MiXCR, keeping a single row per CDR3 protein. The sample carries under 350,000 distinct CDR3 sequences, nearly 9.5% recorded once. Trimming cost V 8 bases and J 2 bases; bases outside gene matches: 9. The CDR3 sequence is 14 residues long. Germline V gene sequence: CDR1 MNHEY, CDR2 SMNVEV (reference sequence). This sample is part of a study of identical twins. This sample also belongs to another study, concerning yellow fever vaccine responses in identical twins.

V is TRBV27 and J is TRBJ2-7; 7 bases agree with TRBD1. This clonotype was obtained from a woman between 18 and 30 years old in good health. The sample was CD8+ T cells sorted from blood. This CDR3 is CASQDRGRTYEQYF. The CDR3 DNA sequence: TGTGCCAGCCAAGATAGGGGGCGAACCTACGAGCAGTACTTC.